One sample yielded the 6 T cell receptor beta chains listed below, sequenced in a study of blood T cells in healthy people across ages. PCR was performed a second time for about 7 to 11 cycles using a sample-barcoded 5' primer and a J-beta primer mix. MiXCR, run by TCRdb on the 5' RACE reads, gives a single entry per CDR3 protein. The sample lists around 1.5 million distinct CDR3 sequences, roughly 32% occurring once. Material for sequencing was blood. Source of these receptors: a woman aged 25 to 39 in good health.

V and J are TRBV29-1 and TRBJ2-7; no firm D call. Trimming pared 4 bases from V and 2 bases from J, leaving 9 bases between. Germline-derived CDR1 and CDR2 are SQVTM and ANQGSEA. There are 12 residues in the CDR3. This CDR3 is CSVAPNTYEQYF. DNA of the CDR3: TGCAGCGTTGCCCCAAATACCTACGAGCAGTACTTC.

This chain links TRBV20-1 with TRBJ2-7; 9 bases are a match to TRBD2. CDR3 length: 14 amino acids. Losses at the gene ends were 1 base for V and 7 bases for J; bases not matched to a gene: 8. Germline V gene lookup returns CDR1 DFQATT and CDR2 SNEGSKA (reference sequence). CDR3 DNA: TGCAGTGCTAGAGGGGCTAGCGGGGTTGGGGAGCAGTACTTC. Amino acids: CSARGASGVGEQYF.

The chain recombines TRBV27 with TRBJ2-3; D may be TRBD2 (6 bases). This CDR3 contains 13 residues. Trimming stripped 3 bases from V and 8 bases from J, with 12 bases between. Looked up from germline, CDR1 is MNHEY and CDR2 is SMNVEV (reference sequence). The CDR3 DNA is TGTGCCAGCAGTTTCGGGAGTAGGGTTACGCAGTATTTT. Translated, it gives CASSFGSRVTQYF.

This clonotype came up a few times. The V gene is TRBV30, the J gene TRBJ2-3; 7 bases fit TRBD2. CDR3 size: 14 residues. V was clipped by 0 bases and J by 8 bases; unmatched bases: 8. Germline V gene lookup returns CDR1 GTSNPN and CDR2 SVGIG (reference sequence). CDR3 protein: CAWSVGRAQGTQYF. The CDR3 nucleotides are TGTGCCTGGAGTGTTGGGAGGGCGCAAGGTACGCAGTATTTT.

This clonotype has just a few counts. The V and J genes are TRBV13 and TRBJ1-2; D call uncertain. Germline CDR1 PRHDT, CDR2 FYEKMQ (reference sequence). This CDR3 is built from 13 residues. The ends were cut back, 5 bases at V and 6 bases at J, with 13 bases in the middle. The CDR3, as DNA: TGTGCCAGCAGCGGACCCAAGGGAGATGGCTACACCTTC. Translated, it gives CASSGPKGDGYTF. Based on the CDR3 plus reference TRBV13 and TRBJ1-2, the full variable domain is AAGVIQSPRHLIKEKRETATLKCYPIPRHDTVYWYQQGPGQDPQFLISFYEKMQSDKGSIPDRFSAQQFSDYHSELNMSSLELGDSALYFCASSGPKGDGYTFGSGTRLTVV.

The chain joins TRBV28 to TRBJ2-4; D unresolved. V was trimmed by 3 bases and J by 7 bases, leaving 19 bases between them. Germline V gene lookup returns CDR1 MDHEN and CDR2 SYDVKM. There are 16 residues in the CDR3. CDR3 loop: CASSFLSDVGSNIQYF. The CDR3, as DNA: TGTGCCAGCAGTTTTTTAAGTGACGTAGGTTCTAACATTCAGTACTTC.